The subject of this entry is one TCR beta chain. The antigen is undetermined. Germline-derived CDR1 and CDR2 are MNHEY and SVGEGT. The V end lost 6 bases, the J end lost 6 bases, and 8 bases lay between the germline ends. CDR3 length equals 11 residues. The sample comes from a study of blood T cells in healthy people across ages. Regarding the study as a whole: In these data, TCR beta diversity tracked strongly with naive T cell percentage.

The authors ran a second PCR of roughly 6 to 12 cycles using a sample-barcoded 5' primer and a J-beta primer mix. A template-switch adaptor that had 12 random nucleotides put a tag on each cDNA molecule. TCRdb re-analysed the 5' RACE reads in MiXCR, keeping a single row per CDR3 protein. The sample lists some 850,000 distinct CDR3 sequences; roughly 25% were seen once. The same sample was also studied in work on T cells of mothers and their children. Per that paper: Extracted RNA, in its entirety, went into cDNA synthesis at around 1.5 ug per 15 ul. Thymic selection, a shaping force on TCR recombination output, acts similarly in related and unrelated pairs.

This TCR came from a boy between 10 and 17 years old in good health. The sample consisted of blood. V is TRBV6-2 or TRBV6-3 and J is TRBJ2-5, with no clear D. The CDR3 coding sequence is TGTGCCAGCAGGGATAGACAGACCCAGTACTTC. Translation gives CASRDRQTQYF.